This entry concerns a single TCR beta chain. The CDR3 is 16 residues long. Germline V gene sequence: CDR1 LNHDA, CDR2 SQIVND (reference sequence). Trimming removed 6 bases from V and 3 bases from J, with 20 bases in between. This table comes from immunoSEQ multiplex PCR, and its TCRdb copy is limited to in-frame clones, with some not included. The table shows about 520,000 clones, with 81% occurring only once. This record comes from a study of shared clonotypes between healthy human individuals. The TCR comes from a woman aged 40 to 49 in good health. Some clones in this sample may be carry-over from other donors' samples. V is TRBV19 and J is TRBJ1-2; unclear D gene. The specimen sequenced was PBMCs. In DNA, the CDR3 is TGTGCCAGTAGGACAAGTACGGCAGAGGTACACTATGGCTACACCTTC. Translation: CASRTSTAEVHYGYTF.